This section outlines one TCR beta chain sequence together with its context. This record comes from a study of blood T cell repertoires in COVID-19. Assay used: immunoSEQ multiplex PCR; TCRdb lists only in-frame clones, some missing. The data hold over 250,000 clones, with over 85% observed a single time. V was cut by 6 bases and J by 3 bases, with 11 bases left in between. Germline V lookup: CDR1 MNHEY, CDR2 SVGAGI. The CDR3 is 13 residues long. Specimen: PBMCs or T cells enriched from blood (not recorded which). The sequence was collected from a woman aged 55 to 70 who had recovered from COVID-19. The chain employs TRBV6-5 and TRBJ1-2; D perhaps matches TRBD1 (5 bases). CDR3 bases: TGTGCCAGCAGCAAACCACAGGACTATGGCTACACCTTC. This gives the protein CASSKPQDYGYTF.